The source of this T cell receptor (beta chain) is a study of blood T cells in healthy people across ages. The count of this clonotype is one. The CDR3 is 17 amino acids. Per germline, CDR1 MNHNY and CDR2 SVGAGI (reference sequence). A second PCR, run for about 7 to 12 cycles, used a sample-barcoded 5' primer plus a J-beta primer mix. A template-switch adaptor that had 12 random nucleotides put a tag on each cDNA molecule. TCRdb recomputed calls from the 5' RACE reads with MiXCR, one row per CDR3 protein. Of approximately 1.5 million distinct CDR3 sequences in the sample, approximately 43% were seen once.

J is TRBJ2-1 and V is TRBV6-6; 11 bases fit TRBD1. TRBJ2-7 explains the end of the DNA better; the J call may be wrong. This sequence originates from a woman aged 18-29 years in good health. The sample consisted of blood. The CDR3 DNA follows: TGTGCCAGCAGTTACCACGGGACAGGGGGTTCCTACAATGAGCAGTACTTC. It specifies CASSYHGTGGSYNEQYF.